The 25 T cell receptor beta chains presented below share a single source sample, sequenced in a study of T cell clonality in common variable immunodeficiency. Produced via immunoSEQ multiplex PCR; TCRdb's table is partial and in-frame only. In total the sample includes under 45,000 clones, none of them seen once. The sample comprised peripheral blood mononuclear cells. The origin of the receptors is a person aged 18-70 years in good health.

With respect to this clone: The read terminates 3 residues before the CDR3 end, so the remaining end is supplied by the germline J gene. The gene calls are TRBV20-1 and TRBJ2-5; TRBD2 matches at 11 bases. Unmatched junction bases numbered 7, after V lost 2 bases and J lost 5 bases. Germline CDR1 reads DFQATT; CDR2 reads SNEGSKA (reference sequence). The CDR3 consists of 15 residues. The DNA read from the CDR3 is TGCAGTGCTAGACTGGCTAGCGGGAGGTGGGAGACC. It specifies CSARLASGRWET. The complete CDR3 protein is CSARLASGRWETQYF.

This clone was counted at least ten times. The read ends 3 residues shy of where the CDR3 ends; the end is completed using the germline J gene. V is TRBV20-1 and J is TRBJ2-3, with 7 bases lining up with TRBD2. Germline V gives CDR1 DFQATT, CDR2 SNEGSKA (reference sequence). The CDR3 has 13 residues. The CDR3 sequence: CSAASGRQETQYF. CDR3 DNA, as far as it was read: TGCAGTGCGGCTAGCGGCAGACAAGAGACG.

This clone was counted many times. The read halts 3 residues ahead of the CDR3 end, with the missing end drawn from the germline J gene. The chain joins TRBV30 to TRBJ2-7; TRBD2 matches 7 bases. The CDR3 has 15 amino acids. Trimming removed 1 base from V and 1 base from J; junction bases left unmatched: 7. The germline V gene has CDR1 GTSNPN and CDR2 SVGIG (reference sequence). The sequenced part of the CDR3 DNA is TGTGCCTGGAGTGGACAGCCAGCGGGGTCCTACGAG. Protein product: CAWSGQPAGSYE. The entire CDR3 sequence reads CAWSGQPAGSYEQYF.

As to this clone: The CDR3 end lies 3 residues beyond the end of the read and is filled in from the germline J gene. The sample carries other DNA sequences with the same CDR3. The rearrangement links TRBV5-1 to TRBJ1-2, with 7 bases aligning to TRBD1. The CDR3 extends over 14 amino acids. Per the germline V gene, CDR1 is SGHRS and CDR2 is YFSETQ. The CDR3 sequence is CASSLQTGERGYTF. Partial CDR3 DNA: TGCGCCAGCAGCCTCCAAACAGGGGAAAGGGGG.

There are many counts of this clone. The read gets to within 3 residues of the CDR3 end, and the germline J gene fills in the rest. The chain joins TRBV5-1 to TRBJ1-1; maybe TRBD1 (6 bases). Between the trimmed V and J ends, which lost 1 base and 0 bases, there was a span of 13 bases. CDR1 SGHRS and CDR2 YFSETQ come from the germline V gene. The CDR3 spans 16 residues. The CDR3 loop reads CASSLTSGVMNTEAFF. The sequenced CDR3 bases are TGCGCCAGCAGCTTGACGTCAGGGGTAATGAACACTGAA. The variable domain in full, with the rest retrieved from reference TRBV5-1 and TRBJ1-1, is KAGVTQTPRYLIKTRGQQVTLSCSPISGHRSVSWYQQTPGQGLQFLFEYFSETQRNKGNFPGRFSGRQFSNSRSEMNVSTLELGDSALYLCASSLTSGVMNTEAFFGQGTRLTVV.

Many counts were recorded for this clone. The read finishes 3 residues shy of the CDR3 end, and the germline J gene is used to complete it. This rearrangement joins TRBV7-6 to TRBJ2-3, with D possibly matching TRBD2 (5 bases). Germline values: CDR1 SGHVS, CDR2 FNYEAQ. V was trimmed by 3 bases and J by 2 bases, leaving 9 bases between them. The CDR3 totals 14 residues. The CDR3 loop reads CASSFSGITDTQYF. The sequenced CDR3 bases are TGTGCCAGCAGCTTCAGCGGAATCACAGATACG.

This clone turned up a few times. The CDR3 end falls 3 residues outside the read, so it is completed with the germline J gene. The rearrangement joins TRBV7-9 to TRBJ1-2, with no clear D. In germline, CDR1 is SEHNR, CDR2 FQNEAQ (reference sequence). CDR3 length: 11 amino acids. The part of the CDR3 DNA that was read is TGTGCCAGCAGCTTAGACGGGGAC. Its protein is CASSLDGD. The complete CDR3 sequence is CASSLDGDYTF. Supplemented by reference TRBV7-9 and TRBJ1-2, the full variable domain reads DTGVSQNPRHKITKRGQNVTFRCDPISEHNRLYWYRQTLGQGPEFLTYFQNEAQLEKSRLLSDRFSAERPKGSFSTLEIQRTEQGDSAMYLCASSLDGDYTFGSGTRLTVV.

The table lists this clone with many counts. The CDR3 end is not reached by the read, which stops 3 residues before it; the germline J gene fills it in. V usage is TRBV10-1 and J usage is TRBJ2-1; 8 bases align to TRBD1. CDR1 WNHNN and CDR2 SYGVQD come from the germline V gene (reference sequence). Losses at the gene ends were 1 base for V and 2 bases for J; bases not matched to a gene: 1. This CDR3 region has 15 residues. CDR3 DNA, as far as it was read: TGCGCCAGCAGTGAGTACAGGGGGGCCTACAATGAG. Protein: CASSEYRGAYNE. In full, the CDR3 is CASSEYRGAYNEQFF.

At least ten counts were recorded for this clone. The read halts 3 residues ahead of the CDR3 end, with the missing end drawn from the germline J gene. The chain uses TRBV28 and TRBJ1-5; a weak D match, TRBD1 (6 bases). This CDR3 contains 14 residues. V shed 6 bases and J shed 6 bases, with 15 bases lying between them. In germline, CDR1 is MDHEN, CDR2 SYDVKM. The DNA read from the CDR3 is TGTGCCAGCAGGCGTGGGGGGGGCAGTCAGCCC. Protein product: CASRRGGGSQP. The full CDR3 protein reads CASRRGGGSQPQHF.

This clone was recorded at least ten times. The CDR3 goes on 3 residues after the read ends, and that part is filled in from the germline J gene. This chain uses TRBV4-2 with TRBJ2-4, with a tentative D call TRBD1 (5 bases). The CDR3 runs 18 residues. Trimming took 4 bases from V and 3 from J, leaving 22 bases between them. Germline CDR1 LGHNA, CDR2 YNFKEQ. CDR3 bases read: TGTGCCAGCAGCCTTGGAAACCTGTTCGTAGGGGTCAAAAACATT. It yields the protein CASSLGNLFVGVKNI. In full, the CDR3 reads CASSLGNLFVGVKNIQYF.

This clone was detected ten times or more. The CDR3 extends 3 residues past the end of the read, so its final part is completed from the germline J gene. The V gene is TRBV20-1, the J gene TRBJ2-5, with 8 bases aligning to TRBD1. CDR3 length: 16 amino acids. Per germline, CDR1 DFQATT and CDR2 SNEGSKA (reference sequence). V was pared by 3 bases and J by 5 bases, with 14 bases of the junction left unmatched. This CDR3 reads CSASEGWIRGLETQYF. The CDR3 DNA, read in part, is TGCAGTGCTAGTGAGGGCTGGATCAGGGGGCTGGAGACC.

This clone was observed many times. The read terminates 3 residues ahead of where the CDR3 ends, so the germline J gene completes it. The chain carries TRBV7-9 and TRBJ2-7, with 9 positions matching TRBD2. Germline V gives CDR1 SEHNR, CDR2 FQNEAQ (reference sequence). J lost 4 bases, V lost 5 bases, and 6 bases had no gene match. This CDR3 comprises 14 residues. This CDR3 reads CASSPGLALYEQYF. The sequenced CDR3 bases are TGTGCCAGCAGCCCTGGACTAGCGCTGTACGAG.

In its sample, this clone was seen many times. The read comes to an end 3 residues before the CDR3 does, leaving the germline J gene to fill in the end. The chain is built from TRBV28 and TRBJ2-5; tentative D call: TRBD1 (6 bases). With 4 bases removed from V and 4 bases from J, the gap between germline ends came to 16 bases. The CDR3 is made up of 15 amino acids. Germline assignment: CDR1 MDHEN and CDR2 SYDVKM. The CDR3: CASSSRQVGIETQYF. The CDR3 DNA, read in part, is TGTGCCAGCAGTTCACGACAGGTCGGGATAGAGACC.

A note on this clone: An end of the junction does not agree with germline; a read error may underlie this. Sequencing ends 3 residues short of the CDR3 end; the germline J gene provides the rest. J is TRBJ1-2 and V is TRBV7-2; possible D gene TRBD1, 5 bases. In germline, CDR1 is SGHTA, CDR2 FQGNSA. This CDR3 contains 13 residues. The chain's CDR3 is CASSLWDYYDYTF. CDR3 DNA (partial): TGTGCCAGCAGCCTGTGGGACTATTATGAC.

This clone was seen ten or more times. The read gets to within 3 residues of the CDR3 end, and the germline J gene fills in the rest. V is TRBV20-1 and J is TRBJ2-2, with TRBD1 matching over 8 bases. This CDR3 comprises 16 residues. CDR1 and CDR2 (germline): DFQATT, SNEGSKA (reference sequence). This CDR3 reads CSATQGAKRVNEKLFF. The CDR3 bases that were read are TGCAGTGCAACCCAGGGGGCGAAGCGCGTTAATGAAAAG.

This clone was found many times. The read falls 3 residues short of the CDR3 end, and the missing part is taken from the germline J gene. This chain joins TRBV6-1 and TRBJ1-1, with D possibly TRBD1 on 5 matching bases. The V gene lost 0 bases and the J gene lost 6 bases, with 11 bases spanning the gap. This CDR3 contains 14 residues. Germline assignment: CDR1 MNHNS and CDR2 SASEGT. The CDR3 region is CASSEAGGLSEAFF. The CDR3 DNA, read in part, is TGTGCCAGCAGTGAAGCTGGGGGACTGTCTGAA.

Ten or more counts support this clone. With the read ending 3 residues before the CDR3 end, the germline J gene is used to fill in that end. The rearrangement uses TRBV20-1 and TRBJ1-2; D is ambiguous. V gave up 0 bases and J gave up 6 bases, with 17 bases separating them. In germline, CDR1 is DFQATT, CDR2 SNEGSKA (reference sequence). This CDR3 has 15 amino acids. The CDR3 here is CSARDQALGLNGYTF. Partial CDR3 DNA: TGCAGTGCTAGAGACCAAGCCTTAGGGCTCAATGGC.

This clone came up many times. The CDR3 sequence is CSALDRGRGNYGYTF. The CDR3 bases that were read are TGCAGTGCACTGGACAGGGGGCGCGGTAACTATGGC. The chain uses TRBV20-1 and TRBJ1-2; 11 bases are a match to TRBD1. With the read ending 3 residues before the CDR3 end, the germline J gene is used to fill in that end. Unmatched junction bases numbered 7, after V lost 6 bases and J lost 1 base. Germline values: CDR1 DFQATT, CDR2 SNEGSKA (reference sequence). The CDR3 loop spans 15 amino acids.

This clone was counted many times. The read ends 3 residues early relative to the CDR3; the germline J gene fills the gap. This chain connects TRBV5-1 to TRBJ2-1, with 7 nucleotides matching TRBD2. V lost 0 bases and J lost 5; bases outside the gene matches: 5. Looked up from germline, CDR1 is SGHRS and CDR2 is YFSETQ. The CDR3 is 15 amino acids. Here the CDR3 reads CASSLGGTTDNEQFF. CDR3 DNA, as far as it was read: TGCGCCAGCAGCTTGGGGGGGACTACCGACAATGAG.

This clone was detected a few times. The read terminates 3 residues ahead of where the CDR3 ends, so the germline J gene completes it. The chain combines TRBV30 with TRBJ2-2; D is uncertain. Germline V CDR1 and CDR2: GTSNPN, SVGIG (reference sequence). This CDR3 comprises 12 residues. The CDR3 spells CAWSVQSEKLFF. Partial CDR3 DNA: TGTGCCTGGAGTGTACAGTCGGAAAAG.

Worth noting for this clone: The CDR3 is cut off 3 residues early in the read; its end comes from the germline J gene. Other DNA sequences of this sample code for an identical CDR3. This rearrangement joins TRBV19 to TRBJ2-3; D not certain. This CDR3 region has 13 residues. Looked up from germline, CDR1 is LNHDA and CDR2 is SQIVND (reference sequence). The sequenced part of the CDR3 DNA is TGTGCCAGTAGCCCGGATAGCAATCAGCCG. As protein: CASSPDSNQP. The full-length CDR3 reads as CASSPDSNQPQYF.

This clone was counted ten times or more. The read terminates 3 residues ahead of where the CDR3 ends, so the germline J gene completes it. The V gene is TRBV29-1, the J gene TRBJ2-7, with 10 bases lining up with TRBD1. In germline, CDR1 is SQVTM, CDR2 ANQGSEA. V was pared by 7 bases and J by 5 bases, with 5 bases of the junction left unmatched. The CDR3 runs to 12 residues. CDR3 bases read: TGCAGCGCCAGCGGACAGGGGGACGAG. This translates into CSASGQGDE. The full CDR3 reads CSASGQGDEQYF.

Comments on this clone: The missing CDR3 end, 3 residues past where the read stops, is filled in from the germline J gene. The chain employs TRBV29-1 and TRBJ2-7; TRBD1 aligns across 7 bases. CDR1 and CDR2 from the germline V gene are SQVTM and ANQGSEA. V shed 2 bases and J 4 bases; nucleotides not matched to a gene: 8. CDR3 size: 14 residues. The chain's CDR3 is CSVESPDRAYEQYF. The CDR3 bases that were read are TGCAGCGTTGAAAGCCCAGACAGGGCATACGAG.

This clone appeared many times. The read halts 3 residues ahead of the CDR3 end, with the missing end drawn from the germline J gene. The V and J genes are TRBV30 and TRBJ1-1, with a possible D match to TRBD1 (5 bases). The germline V and J ends were trimmed by 5 bases and 0 bases, with 16 bases remaining between them. This CDR3 region has 15 residues. Per germline, CDR1 GTSNPN and CDR2 SVGIG (reference sequence). The sequenced CDR3 bases are TGTGCCTGGGTTACCACGACAGCCCTGAACACTGAA. The encoded protein is CAWVTTTALNTE. From start to end, the CDR3 is CAWVTTTALNTEAFF.

The table lists this clone with a few counts. The read falls 3 residues short of the CDR3 end, and the missing part is taken from the germline J gene. The chain is built from TRBV5-4 and TRBJ2-7; D gene unclear. Trimming pared 6 bases from V and 0 bases from J, leaving 7 bases between. Germline CDR1 reads SGHNT; CDR2 reads YYREEE (reference sequence). This CDR3 spans 12 amino acids. The CDR3 bases that were read are TGTGCCAGCACCTCCAGCTCCTACGAG. This codes for CASTSSSYE. In full, the CDR3 reads CASTSSSYEQYF. The full variable domain, rest sourced from reference TRBV5-4 and TRBJ2-7, is ETGVTQSPTHLIKTRGQQVTLRCSSQSGHNTVSWYQQALGQGPQFIFQYYREEENGRGNFPPRFSGLQFPNYSSELNVNALELDDSALYLCASTSSSYEQYFGPGTRLTVT.